Detailed here is one T cell receptor (beta chain). The antigen remains unidentified. J gave up 3 bases and V 6 bases, and 8 bases lay outside the gene matches. The CDR3 spans 16 residues. In germline, CDR1 is LNHDA, CDR2 SQIVND (reference sequence). Use of 60 Vbeta and 13 Jbeta primers characterized the PCR. Assay: immunoSEQ multiplex PCR; the TCRdb copy retains only in-frame clones and omits some. This sample has over 150,000 clones; 84% occur once, and the top ten carry 1.2%. The data stem from a study of cytomegalovirus exposure and HLA in healthy donors. Study findings and constraints: Rare TCR sequences dominated, though some public TCRs recurred in many donors. In the analysis, some V segments, TRBV6-2 and TRBV6-3 included, were excluded as indistinguishable. Sequences of the TCR beta chain were said to predict the HLA-A and HLA-B alleles of most subjects accurately. Analysis performed later showed TCR beta chains linked to HLA being more clonally expanded than equally common others.

What was sequenced was PBMCs. The rearrangement joins TRBV19 to TRBJ1-3; 10 bases align to TRBD1. The receptor comes from a girl aged 2-10 years in good health and CMV-seropositive. The DNA of the CDR3 is TGTGCCAGTAGAGAAGGACAGGGGGTCTTTGGAAACACCATATATTTT. Translating gives CASREGQGVFGNTIYF.